A single T cell receptor (beta chain) is shown here with its context. Its specific antigen is unknown. Base qualities are not provided; no much larger clone lies one nucleotide away. The sample's time point label, decoded: neoterminal ileum biopsy at postoperative endoscopy, about 6 months after surgery. Adults with ileal or ileocolonic Crohn's disease and an indication for ileocolonic resection were eligible for inclusion. Whole ileal mucosal biopsies were kept frozen at -80 degrees C prior to DNA extraction. A TRizol-based method was used to extract genomic DNA from the frozen whole biopsies, and the DNA was quantified with a NanoDrop 2000 spectrophotometer. The entry originates in a study of T cell repertoires in ileal Crohn's disease (dated by TCRdb to between 2018 and 2021). Regarding the study in general: At the time of surgery, roughly 35% of patients were active smokers, and the median duration of disease was 7.5 to 8.5 years. Surgery was performed for a complication in all patients, with stricturing disease in 61% and penetrating disease in roughly 39%. Postoperative therapy was given to about half of the patients, with thiopurines administered to under 13 patients and anti-TNF agents administered to approximately 20 patients. The M6 samples were biopsies of the neoterminal ileum collected during postoperative colonoscopy. The TCR repertoire was analysed in about 62 patients with Crohn's disease drawn from a prospective multicentre cohort. The study was conducted in parallel with a multicentre cohort that was designed to identify predictors of early endoscopic recurrence following ileocolonic resection. A Rutgeerts score higher than i0 was the definition used for endoscopic postoperative recurrence. A total of 170 or so mucosal samples from roughly 57 patients were sequenced, collected from several sites on the surgical specimen and at postoperative endoscopy.

The full study reports these points: Mucosal CD4 and CD8 T cells were sorted and sequenced only in a subgroup of patients, whose size was not stated. Compared with non-smokers, patients who were active smokers at surgery showed a significantly higher proportion of clonal expansions (around 24% vs 18%, p=0.02). Within the first year after surgery, the timing of postoperative endoscopy varied, and the median delay was about 6.6 months. Higher high-frequency clone percentages at surgery were associated with endoscopic recurrence; all patients with clonality above 26.8% (18/57) had recurrence. More high-frequency clones were carried by sorted CD8 T cells than by CD4 T cells, suggesting that mucosal expansions were mainly CD8.

Roughly 500 nanograms of biopsy DNA per sample were submitted for commercial TCRB immunosequencing. A two-step, amplification bias-controlled multiplex PCR was used by Adaptive Biotechnology to amplify CDR3 regions from genomic DNA. In the first PCR, primers covered every V and J gene segment, and in the second PCR, barcodes and Illumina adapters were added. An Illumina instrument was used to sequence the CDR3 libraries. From the authors' description of their analysis: Analysis combined the vendor-provided pipelines with custom analysis of raw data in R/Bioconductor under R version 3.3.0. Clonality, which ranges from 0 to 1, was calculated as the inverse of the normalised Shannon entropy across all productive clones. The repertoire share taken up by the top 100 clones defined high-frequency clones, and only clones that passed a 95% confidence test were kept. Overlap between samples was measured with the Morisita-Horn index, while repertoire diversity was measured with the Simpson index. The table comes from immuneACCESS by way of TCRdb, which keeps in-frame sequences with V and J called. Part of the clones is missing from these tables; in studies checked, under half for an unresolved V gene and the rest for unknown reasons. V, J and clone size are taken as reported in that table, and D and trimming were inferred from the DNA itself. Counted in this sample were about 13,000 clones; more than 65% of them appeared once. The ten largest clones take up over 8.5% of the sample.

The CDR3 starts with the cysteine, ends with the phenylalanine, and has 15 residues. The DNA shown is the 45-base CDR3, in frame from base 1. V was cut back by 0 bases and J by 4 bases, leaving a gap of 12 bases between them. CDR1 and CDR2 are drawn from the germline V gene: SGHRS, YFSETQ. The sequencing input was ileal tissue. The sequence came from an adult with Crohn's disease. Recombination connected TRBV5-1 to TRBJ2-3; the D element might be TRBD1 or TRBD2, as each aligns at 5 bases. The CDR3: CASSLEVQGADTQYF. The DNA sequence is as follows: TGCGCCAGCAGCTTGGAGGTCCAGGGAGCAGATACGCAGTATTTT.